The clone carrying this TCR beta chain was seen many times. The data were obtained in a study of neurological immune-mediated disorders. Preparation of the unsorted libraries drew on 2 million PBMCs stored at -80 C. Synthesis of cDNA was accomplished via 5'RACE employing 10-nucleotide random UMIs. TCRdb processed the 5' RACE reads anew with MiXCR; each CDR3 protein has one entry. In the table there are around 25,000 distinct CDR3 sequences, roughly 21% of which are singletons. Germline CDR1 reads SQVTM; CDR2 reads ANQGSEA. J gave up 0 bases and V 3 bases, and 5 bases lay outside the gene matches. The CDR3 covers 16 residues.

The chain has TRBV29-1 and TRBJ2-1, with TRBD2 identical over 10 bases. This receptor was obtained from a woman in her sixties in good health. Sequencing used PBMCs. This chain's CDR3 is CSVEGLALSSYNEQFF. In DNA, the CDR3 is TGCAGCGTTGAGGGACTAGCGTTAAGCTCCTACAATGAGCAGTTCTTC.